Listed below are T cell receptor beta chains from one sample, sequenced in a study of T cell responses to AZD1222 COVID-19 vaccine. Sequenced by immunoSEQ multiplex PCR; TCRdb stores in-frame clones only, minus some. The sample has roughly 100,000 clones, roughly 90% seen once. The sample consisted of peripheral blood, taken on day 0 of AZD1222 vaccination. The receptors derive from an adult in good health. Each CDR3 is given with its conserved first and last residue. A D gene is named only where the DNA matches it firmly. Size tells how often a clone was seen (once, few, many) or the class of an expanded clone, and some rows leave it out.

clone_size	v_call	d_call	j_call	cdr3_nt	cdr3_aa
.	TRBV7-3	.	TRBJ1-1	TGTGCCAGCAGCTTAACAAGCAGGGTCTCTGAAGCTTTCTTT	CASSLTSRVSEAFF
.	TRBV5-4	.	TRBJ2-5	TGTGCCAGCAGCTTGGGGCATCAGGGCGAGACCCAGTACTTC	CASSLGHQGETQYF
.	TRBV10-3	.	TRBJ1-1	TGTGCCATCAGTGAGTCTCCCTCCGGGACCCTAAGTGAAGCTTTCTTT	CAISESPSGTLSEAFF
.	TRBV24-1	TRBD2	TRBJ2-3	TGTGCCACCAGTGGGGGACTAGCGTATACAGATACGCAGTATTTT	CATSGGLAYTDTQYF
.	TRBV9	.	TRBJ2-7	TGTGCCAGCAGCGTAGAATACAGCTCCTACGAGCAGTACTTC	CASSVEYSSYEQYF
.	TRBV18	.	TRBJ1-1	TGTGCCAGTGCCGAGGGGGTTGAGACTGAAGCTTTCTTT	CASAEGVETEAFF
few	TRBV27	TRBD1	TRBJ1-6	TGTGCCAGCAGGACAGGGCGTTCACCCCTCCACTTT	CASRTGRSPLHF
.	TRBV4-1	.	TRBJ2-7	TGCGCCAGCAGCCATGTTGGCAGGGATTCCTCCTACGAGCAGTACTTC	CASSHVGRDSSYEQYF
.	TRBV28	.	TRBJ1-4	TGTGCCAGCAGAACGGGGAACAGGGATGAAAAACTGTTTTTT	CASRTGNRDEKLFF
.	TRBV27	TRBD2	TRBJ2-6	TGTGCCAGCAGACTAGCGGGACCCCCTCTCTCTGGGGCCAACGTCCTGACTTTC	CASRLAGPPLSGANVLTF
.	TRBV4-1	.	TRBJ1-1	TGCGCCAGCAGCCAAGATAGTGGGGTGAACACTGAAGCTTTCTTT	CASSQDSGVNTEAFF
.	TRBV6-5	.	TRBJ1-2	TGTGCCAGCAGCCTCCAGCGGGGAAACTATGGCTACACCTTC	CASSLQRGNYGYTF
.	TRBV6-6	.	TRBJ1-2	TGTGCCAGCAGTTACGGGGCCGACATCTATGGCTACACCTTC	CASSYGADIYGYTF
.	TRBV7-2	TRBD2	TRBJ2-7	TGTGCCAGCAGCTTAGCGTCGCTAGCGGGACTCGAGCAGTACTTC	CASSLASLAGLEQYF
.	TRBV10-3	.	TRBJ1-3	TGTGCCATCCGTCCGGGACGCTCTGGAAACACCATATATTTT	CAIRPGRSGNTIYF
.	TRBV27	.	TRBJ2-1	TGTGCCAGCAGTTTTTTCAATGAGCAGTTCTTC	CASSFFNEQFF
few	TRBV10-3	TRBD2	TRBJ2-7	TGTGCCATCAGTGACCGGACTAGCGGGAGTATGGTCTACGAGCAGTACTTC	CAISDRTSGSMVYEQYF